This TCR beta chain was identified in a study of blood T cell repertoires in COVID-19. TCRdb keeps only in-frame clones here, not all; method: immunoSEQ multiplex PCR. The sample includes fewer than 300,000 clones, around 84% of them seen just once. Living in 24 US areas, the participants were between 18 and 89 years of age. The length of the CDR3 is 15 residues. V was cut by 4 bases and J by 1 base, with 12 bases left in between. In germline, CDR1 is SGHTS, CDR2 YDEGEE. V usage is TRBV5-8 and J usage is TRBJ2-4, with D maybe TRBD2 (6 bases). Source material: PBMCs or T cells enriched from blood (not recorded which). The sequence came from a woman aged 45-60 years who had recovered from COVID-19. CDR3 sequence (DNA): TGTGCCAGCAGCGCCCCTGGGGGGGCCAAAAACATTCAGTACTTC. Translation gives CASSAPGGAKNIQYF.